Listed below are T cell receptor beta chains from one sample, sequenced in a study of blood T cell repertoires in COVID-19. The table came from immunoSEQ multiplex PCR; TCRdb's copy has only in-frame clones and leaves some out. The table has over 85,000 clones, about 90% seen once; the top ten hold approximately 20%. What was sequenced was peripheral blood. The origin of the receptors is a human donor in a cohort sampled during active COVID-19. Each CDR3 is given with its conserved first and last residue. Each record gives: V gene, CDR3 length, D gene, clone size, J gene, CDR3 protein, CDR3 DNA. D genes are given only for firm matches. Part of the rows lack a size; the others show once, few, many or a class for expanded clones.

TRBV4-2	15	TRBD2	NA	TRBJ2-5	CASSQELARKETQYF	TGTGCCAGCAGCCAAGAACTAGCGCGGAAAGAGACCCAGTACTTC
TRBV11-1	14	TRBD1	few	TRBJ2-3	CASTEDRVADTQYF	TGTGCCAGCACCGAGGACAGGGTGGCAGATACGCAGTATTTT
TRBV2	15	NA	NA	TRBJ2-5	CASLGQGRRGETQYF	TGTGCCAGCCTTGGCCAGGGGCGGAGAGGAGAGACCCAGTACTTC
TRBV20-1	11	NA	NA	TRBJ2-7	CRADSTYEQYF	TGCAGAGCGGACAGTACCTACGAGCAGTACTTC
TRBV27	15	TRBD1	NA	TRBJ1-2	CASSSSGTVNYGYTF	TGTGCCAGCAGTTCATCAGGGACAGTGAACTATGGCTACACCTTC
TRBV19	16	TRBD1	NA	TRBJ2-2	CASSPTTGANTGELFF	TGTGCCAGTAGTCCTACGACAGGGGCGAACACCGGGGAGCTGTTTTTT
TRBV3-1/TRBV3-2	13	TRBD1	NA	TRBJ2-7	CASSLGTAYEQYF	TGTGCCAGCAGCCTTGGGACAGCCTACGAGCAGTACTTC
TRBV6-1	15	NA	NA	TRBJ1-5	CASSEAVGFNQPQHF	TGTGCCAGCAGTGAAGCGGTGGGCTTCAATCAGCCCCAGCATTTT
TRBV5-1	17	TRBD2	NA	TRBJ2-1	CASSPNQGLAGDNEQFF	TGCGCCAGCAGCCCGAACCAAGGACTAGCGGGGGACAATGAGCAGTTCTTC
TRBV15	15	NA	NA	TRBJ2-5	CATSRPGLPQETQYF	TGTGCCACCAGCAGGCCGGGACTCCCCCAAGAGACCCAGTACTTC
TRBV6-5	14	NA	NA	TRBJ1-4	CASSYFRGNEKLFF	TGTGCCAGCAGTTACTTCCGGGGAAATGAAAAACTGTTTTTT
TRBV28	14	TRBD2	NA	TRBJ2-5	CASRLAGIQETQYF	TGTGCCTCCCGGCTAGCGGGTATCCAAGAGACCCAGTACTTC
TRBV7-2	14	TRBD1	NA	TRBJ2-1	CASSPRDRGNEQFF	TGTGCCAGCAGCCCCCGGGACAGGGGCAATGAGCAGTTCTTC
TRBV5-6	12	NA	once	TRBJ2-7	CASSSLGYEQYF	TGTGCCAGCAGCTCCCTAGGCTACGAGCAGTACTTC
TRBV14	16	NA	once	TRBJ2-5	CASSHYRPAGRETQYF	TGTGCCAGCAGCCACTACCGCCCCGCGGGTCGAGAGACCCAGTACTTC
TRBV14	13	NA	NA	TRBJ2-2	CASSQGRAGELFF	TGTGCCAGCAGCCAAGGCCGCGCCGGGGAGCTGTTTTTT
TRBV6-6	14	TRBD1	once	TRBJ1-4	CASSGQGGFEKLFF	TGTGCCAGCAGTGGACAGGGAGGTTTTGAAAAACTGTTTTTT
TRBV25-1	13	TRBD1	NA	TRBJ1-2	CASRDRGYYGYTF	TGTGCCAGCAGGGACAGGGGTTACTATGGCTACACCTTC
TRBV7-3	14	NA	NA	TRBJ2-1	CASSAHLGGPEQFF	TGTGCCAGCAGCGCCCACCTCGGGGGACCTGAGCAGTTCTTC
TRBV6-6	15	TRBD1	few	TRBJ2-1	CASSYTGGGYNEQFF	TGTGCCAGCAGTTACACAGGGGGCGGCTACAATGAGCAGTTCTTC
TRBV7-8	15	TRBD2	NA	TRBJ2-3	CASSLEAGGTDTQYF	TGTGCCAGCAGCTTAGAAGCGGGAGGCACAGATACGCAGTATTTT
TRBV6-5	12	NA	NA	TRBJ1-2	CASSYTLGGYTF	TGTGCCAGCAGTTACACCCTCGGGGGCTACACCTTC
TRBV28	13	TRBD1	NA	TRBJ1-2	CASKTQGAYGYTF	TGTGCCAGCAAAACACAGGGGGCCTATGGCTACACCTTC
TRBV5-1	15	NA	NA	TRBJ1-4	CASSLAEGSIEKLFF	TGCGCCAGCAGCTTGGCGGAGGGGTCAATAGAAAAACTGTTTTTT
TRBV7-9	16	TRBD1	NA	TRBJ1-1	CASSSSWTGLNTEAFF	TGTGCCAGCAGCTCGTCCTGGACAGGTTTGAACACTGAAGCTTTCTTT
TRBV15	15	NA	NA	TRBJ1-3	CATSRDPGTGNTIYF	TGTGCCACCAGCAGAGATCCCGGGACTGGAAACACCATATATTTT